The source of this T cell receptor beta chain is a study of blood T cell repertoires in COVID-19. V was shortened by 3 bases and J by 5 bases, with 11 bases between the two germline ends. The CDR3 length is 13 residues. From germline, CDR1 is SGDLS and CDR2 YYNGEE. TCRdb keeps only in-frame clones here, not all; method: immunoSEQ multiplex PCR. The data contain over 200,000 clones, about nine tenths of them seen just once; the ten biggest clones take up 2.5%. The sequenced material came from PBMCs or T cells enriched from blood (not recorded which). This TCR came from a middle-aged woman with acute COVID-19. V and J are TRBV9 and TRBJ1-2, with D unclear. The CDR3 DNA reads as TGTGCCAGCAGCGATGGAGGGTTATATGGCTACACCTTC. Amino acid sequence: CASSDGGLYGYTF. Complete variable domain (other parts from reference TRBV9 and TRBJ1-2): DSGVTQTPKHLITATGQRVTLRCSPRSGDLSVYWYQQSLDQGLQFLIQYYNGEERAKGNILERFSAQQFPDLHSELNLSSLELGDSALYFCASSDGGLYGYTFGSGTRLTVV.